Listed here are 29 T cell receptor beta chains from one sample, sequenced in a study of blood T cells in healthy people across ages. A second PCR, run for roughly 7 to 11 cycles, used a sample-barcoded 5' primer plus a J-beta primer mix. TCRdb processed the 5' RACE reads anew with MiXCR; each CDR3 protein has one entry. The profile shows 780,000 or so distinct CDR3 sequences, approximately 25% of them singletons. These sequences were also reported in another study, on T cells of mothers and their children.

Material for sequencing was blood. These receptors all stem from a boy between 10 and 17 years old in good health.

The chain uses TRBV27 and TRBJ2-1; D perhaps matches TRBD1 (7 bases). Germline V lookup: CDR1 MNHEY, CDR2 SMNVEV (reference sequence). This CDR3 region has 14 residues. Trimming left V 3 bases short and J 6 bases short, with 12 bases between. The CDR3 protein is CASSFGTAGNEQFF. CDR3 sequence (DNA): TGTGCCAGCAGTTTCGGGACAGCGGGCAATGAGCAGTTCTTC.

V is TRBV11-3 and J is TRBJ2-1; the D gene is possibly TRBD1 (5 bases). V was shortened by 2 bases and J by 5 bases, with 10 bases between the two germline ends. CDR1 is SGHNT, CDR2 YENEEA, per germline. This CDR3 is 14 amino acids long. CDR3 bases: TGTGCCAGCAGCTTAAATCCCAGGGACAATGAGCAGTTCTTC. Its translation: CASSLNPRDNEQFF.

The rearrangement uses TRBV20-1 and TRBJ2-5; no clear D. The germline gives CDR1 DFQATT, CDR2 SNEGSKA (reference sequence). The CDR3 totals 12 residues. Trimming stripped 3 bases from V and 2 bases from J, with 7 bases between. CDR3 loop: CSASVAQETQYF. The DNA for the CDR3 is TGCAGTGCTAGTGTGGCACAAGAGACCCAGTACTTC.

This clonotype was seen a handful of times. V gene TRBV6-8 combines with J gene TRBJ1-1; TRBD1 matches at 9 bases. The length of the CDR3 is 16 residues. V shed 6 bases, J shed 3 bases, and the junction held 11 bases outside the gene matches. Germline-derived CDR1 and CDR2 are MNHGY and SAAAGT. The CDR3: CASRPGQGWRHTEAFF. Written as DNA, the CDR3 is TGTGCCAGCAGACCCGGACAGGGGTGGAGGCACACTGAAGCTTTCTTT.

This clonotype was counted between two and nine times. The J gene is TRBJ2-5, the V gene TRBV4-1; D may be TRBD2 (5 bases). V lost 4 bases, J lost 5 bases, and 14 bases lay in between. There are 14 residues in the CDR3. CDR1 is MGHRA, CDR2 YSYEKL, per germline. The CDR3 is CASSRDQLVETQYF. For the CDR3, the DNA is TGCGCCAGCAGCCGAGATCAACTAGTGGAGACCCAGTACTTC.

This clonotype occurred a few times. This sequence joins TRBV6-5 and TRBJ2-5; D may be TRBD1 or TRBD2 (5 bases each). Trimming took 3 bases from V and 4 from J, leaving 12 bases between them. Germline loops: CDR1 MNHEY, CDR2 SVGAGI. The CDR3 contains 14 residues. The CDR3 spells CASSYGAGRETQYF. As DNA, the CDR3 is TGTGCCAGCAGTTATGGGGCAGGGAGAGAGACCCAGTACTTC.

This clonotype was picked up a small number of times. This sequence joins TRBV7-9 and TRBJ1-6, with D unclear. The CDR3 is made up of 14 amino acids. The germline gives CDR1 SEHNR, CDR2 FQNEAQ (reference sequence). The ends were cut back, 10 bases at V and 6 bases at J, with 16 bases in the middle. This CDR3 reads CATPESSLNSPLHF. DNA for the CDR3: TGTGCCACCCCAGAGTCGTCTCTTAATTCACCCCTCCACTTT.

In this sample, this clonotype turned up a few times. The rearrangement uses TRBV20-1 and TRBJ2-1, with 14 nucleotides matching TRBD2. Per germline, CDR1 DFQATT and CDR2 SNEGSKA (reference sequence). There are 19 residues in the CDR3. V lost 0 bases, J lost 4 bases, and 11 bases stayed unmatched. The CDR3 loop reads CSARDRSGTSGSFYNEQFF. The CDR3 DNA reads TGCAGTGCTAGAGATCGCTCCGGGACTAGCGGGAGCTTTTACAATGAGCAGTTCTTC.

This clonotype was seen only once. The J gene is TRBJ1-1, the V gene TRBV28; 7 nucleotides align to TRBD1. Germline V lookup: CDR1 MDHEN, CDR2 SYDVKM. V lost 7 bases and J lost 6; bases outside the gene matches: 11. This CDR3 spans 14 amino acids. CDR3 nucleotides: TGTGCCAGCAATGGGGGGGACAGCCAGGCTGAAGCTTTCTTT. This codes for CASNGGDSQAEAFF.

This clonotype was detected only a few times. The CDR3 loop is CASSGLAGVSYEQYF. Here the CDR3 DNA reads TGTGCCAGCAGCGGACTAGCGGGGGTCTCCTACGAGCAGTACTTC. The rearrangement links TRBV11-2 to TRBJ2-7; 13 nucleotides match TRBD2. The CDR3 covers 15 residues. The germline gives CDR1 SGHAT, CDR2 FQNNGV. Losses at the gene ends were 5 bases for V and 0 bases for J; bases not matched to a gene: 1.

J is TRBJ2-7 and V is TRBV6-1; 13 bases align to TRBD2. Trimming took 7 bases from V and 3 from J; bases not matched to a gene: 15. The CDR3 has 18 residues. The germline V gene has CDR1 MNHNS and CDR2 SASEGT. The CDR3 spells CASTAVGGTSGTSYEQYF. The CDR3, as DNA: TGTGCCAGCACCGCAGTAGGGGGGACTAGCGGGACCAGCTACGAGCAGTACTTC.

This clonotype was observed a handful of times. The CDR3 region is CASSSRVSDTQYF. Written as DNA, the CDR3 is TGTGCCAGCAGCTCAAGGGTATCAGATACGCAGTATTTT. The chain uses TRBV7-2 and TRBJ2-3; D is uncertain. The germline V gene has CDR1 SGHTA and CDR2 FQGNSA. There are 13 residues in the CDR3. Deletions cut 4 bases from V and 4 bases from J, with 9 bases between. The variable domain in full, completed from reference TRBV7-2 and TRBJ2-3, reads GAGVSQSPSNKVTEKGKDVELRCDPISGHTALYWYRQSLGQGLEFLIYFQGNSAPDKSGLPSDRFSAERTGGSVSTLTIQRTQQEDSAVYLCASSSRVSDTQYFGPGTRLTVL.

This clonotype turned up a few times. V and J are TRBV20-1 and TRBJ2-5; tentatively, D is TRBD1 (5 bases). This CDR3 spans 12 amino acids. Germline CDR1 is DFQATT and CDR2 is SNEGSKA (reference sequence). Trimming removed 3 bases from V and 4 bases from J, with 9 bases in between. The DNA of the CDR3 is TGCAGTGCTAGTTTCAGGGTAGAGACCCAGTACTTC. It yields the protein CSASFRVETQYF.

The V and J genes are TRBV15 and TRBJ2-1; unclear D gene. The CDR3 sequence is 16 residues long. Germline loops: CDR1 LNHNV, CDR2 YYDKDF (reference sequence). Trimming removed 0 bases from V and 0 bases from J, with 9 bases in between. The chain's CDR3 is CATSREGASSYNEQFF. CDR3 coding DNA: TGTGCCACCAGCAGAGAAGGTGCCAGCTCCTACAATGAGCAGTTCTTC.

This chain connects TRBV24-1 to TRBJ1-6, with D uncertain. The germline V gene has CDR1 KGHDR and CDR2 SFDVKD. V lost 0 bases, J lost 7 bases, and 18 bases lay in between. CDR3 length equals 18 residues. The CDR3 DNA is TGTGCCACCAGTGATTTGATCCCCCTTATCTCGAGGAATTCACCCCTCCACTTT. It is translated as CATSDLIPLISRNSPLHF.

This chain links TRBV7-2 with TRBJ2-6; D is possibly TRBD1 (6 bases). V was cut by 2 bases and J by 0 bases, with 14 bases left in between. CDR1 and CDR2 (germline): SGHTA, FQGNSA. CDR3 length: 18 amino acids. This CDR3 reads CASSLHHRASSGANVLTF. The CDR3, as DNA: TGTGCCAGCAGCTTACATCACAGGGCTAGCTCTGGGGCCAACGTCCTGACTTTC. Looking up the rest from reference TRBV7-2 and TRBJ2-6 gives the full variable domain: GAGVSQSPSNKVTEKGKDVELRCDPISGHTALYWYRQSLGQGLEFLIYFQGNSAPDKSGLPSDRFSAERTGGSVSTLTIQRTQQEDSAVYLCASSLHHRASSGANVLTFGAGSRLTVL.

This clonotype came up a few times. The chain is built from TRBV21-1 and TRBJ2-4; TRBD1, the table's D call, was not compared with the DNA. TRBV21-1 counts as a pseudogene. The CDR3 is made up of 19 amino acids. CDR3 nucleotide sequence: TGTGCCAGCAGCCTGGGGGACAGGGGGCGCAGATTGGCCAAAAACATTCAGTACTTC. Amino acid sequence: CASSLGDRGRRLAKNIQYF.

The gene calls are TRBV28 and TRBJ1-6; D unresolved. CDR1 and CDR2 from the germline V gene are MDHEN and SYDVKM. This CDR3 is 13 amino acids long. The V gene lost 10 bases and the J gene lost 4 bases, with 11 bases spanning the gap. DNA of the CDR3: TGTGCCACCCTGCCGGTTTATAATTCACCCCTCCACTTT. Its protein is CATLPVYNSPLHF. The whole variable domain, remainder taken from reference TRBV28 and TRBJ1-6, is DVKVTQSSRYLVKRTGEKVFLECVQDMDHENMFWYRQDPGLGLRLIYFSYDVKMKEKGDIPEGYSVSREKKERFSLILESASTNQTSMYLCATLPVYNSPLHFGNGTRLTVT.

The chain joins TRBV19 to TRBJ2-6; D not certain. Germline CDR1 reads LNHDA; CDR2 reads SQIVND (reference sequence). The ends were cut back, 4 bases at V and 0 bases at J, with 10 bases in the middle. CDR3 length equals 16 residues. Here the CDR3 reads CASSKGWASGANVLTF. CDR3 coding DNA: TGTGCCAGTAGTAAAGGGTGGGCCTCTGGGGCCAACGTCCTGACTTTC.

The rearrangement uses TRBV24-1 and TRBJ2-5; 7 bases match TRBD1. CDR1 and CDR2 from the germline V gene are KGHDR and SFDVKD. V lost 4 bases and J lost 5; bases outside the gene matches: 6. The CDR3 totals 14 residues. In nucleotides, the CDR3 is TGTGCCACCAGTGACAAGACAGGGCGCGAGACCCAGTACTTC. This translates into CATSDKTGRETQYF.

The J gene is TRBJ2-3, the V gene TRBV9; 7 bases match TRBD2. The J segment lost 1 base and the V segment lost 0 bases, leaving 2 bases of the junction unmatched. This CDR3 region has 15 residues. The V gene's germline CDR1 is SGDLS and CDR2 YYNGEE. This CDR3 is CASSVDAGGTDTQYF. Here the CDR3 DNA reads TGTGCCAGCAGCGTAGACGCGGGGGGCACAGATACGCAGTATTTT.

In this sample, this clonotype turned up a few times. J is TRBJ2-7 and V is TRBV6-1; 10 positions agree with TRBD1. With 6 bases clipped from V and 0 bases from J, the junction kept 8 bases outside the gene matches. The germline CDR1 and CDR2 sequences are MNHNS and SASEGT. The CDR3 is 16 amino acids. CDR3 in amino acids: CASRVDRGPSSYEQYF. The CDR3 region has the DNA TGTGCCAGCAGGGTAGACAGGGGGCCGAGCTCCTACGAGCAGTACTTC.

This clonotype was counted only a few times. This rearrangement joins TRBV5-1 to TRBJ1-1; D is perhaps TRBD1 (5 bases). Germline CDR1 and CDR2: SGHRS and YFSETQ. The CDR3 covers 17 residues. V dropped 4 bases and J dropped 0 bases, with 19 bases sitting between them. The DNA of the CDR3 is TGCGCCAGCAGCCCGTTGGGGCCAGGGTCAATGAACACTGAAGCTTTCTTT. Translated, it gives CASSPLGPGSMNTEAFF.

V is TRBV11-2 and J is TRBJ2-7; 11 bases are a match to TRBD2. CDR3 length: 13 amino acids. The germline gives CDR1 SGHAT, CDR2 FQNNGV. Trimming removed 8 bases from V and 4 bases from J; junction bases left unmatched: 4. The DNA for the CDR3 is TGTGCCAGCGGAACTAGCGGGAGATACGAGCAGTACTTC. As protein: CASGTSGRYEQYF.

V is TRBV6-5 and J is TRBJ2-7; D may be TRBD1 (5 bases). Trimming left V 8 bases short and J 6 bases short, with 11 bases between. CDR1 and CDR2 (germline): MNHEY, SVGAGI. The CDR3 loop spans 11 amino acids. CDR3 sequence (DNA): TGTGCCAGCGGGGCGATCTTCGAGCAGTACTTC. Translating it yields CASGAIFEQYF.

The CDR3 sequence: CSVALASGSYEQYF. Written as DNA, the CDR3 is TGCAGCGTTGCCTTGGCTAGCGGGTCCTACGAGCAGTACTTC. The chain links TRBV29-1 to TRBJ2-7, with 8 nucleotides matching TRBD2. CDR1 and CDR2 (germline): SQVTM, ANQGSEA. The CDR3 loop spans 14 amino acids. V dropped 4 bases and J dropped 1; count of bases not matched to a gene: 6.

This chain connects TRBV12-3 or TRBV12-4 to TRBJ1-5, with 8 bases matching TRBD1. CDR3 length: 15 residues. J was trimmed by 7 bases and V by 3 bases; bases with no gene match: 8. The CDR3 region has the DNA TGTGCCAGCAGTTTCGCCGCAGGGGGCGCCCAGCCCCAGCATTTT. It encodes CASSFAAGGAQPQHF.

This clonotype came up a few times. The chain carries TRBV6-2 or TRBV6-3 and TRBJ2-1; D possibly corresponds to TRBD1 (6 bases). V dropped 2 bases and J dropped 6 bases, with 14 bases sitting between them. Germline V gene sequence: CDR1 MNHEY, CDR2 SVGEGT. CDR3 length: 15 amino acids. CDR3 coding DNA: TGTGCCAGCAGTTACAGGGACCTGGACAGCAATGAGCAGTTCTTC. Translating gives CASSYRDLDSNEQFF.

This clonotype has a handful of counts. The V gene is TRBV9, the J gene TRBJ1-2; D is perhaps TRBD1 (6 bases). V lost 4 bases, J lost 8 bases, and 12 bases lay in between. The CDR3 length is 12 residues. Germline V gene data show CDR1 as SGDLS and CDR2 as YYNGEE. CDR3: CASSTTGMGYTF. DNA for the CDR3: TGTGCCAGCAGCACGACAGGAATGGGCTACACCTTC.